The T cell receptor beta chain under discussion was sequenced for a study of identical twins. CDR1 is SEHNR, CDR2 FQNEAQ, per germline (reference sequence). V lost 5 bases and J 0 bases, leaving 12 bases between the germline ends. This CDR3 comprises 15 residues. TCRdb itself ran the 5' RACE reads through MiXCR, one entry per CDR3 protein. The table has around 500,000 distinct CDR3 sequences, 14% seen once. The same data also went into a second study, on yellow fever vaccine responses in identical twins.

This sequence was found in a young woman in good health. The sequencing input was CD4+ T cells sorted from blood. V usage is TRBV7-9 and J usage is TRBJ2-3; D is undetermined. This chain's CDR3 is CASSIGTTSTDTQYF. The CDR3 nucleotides read TGTGCCAGCAGCATTGGTACTACTAGCACAGATACGCAGTATTTT.